These 11 T cell receptor beta chains came from one sample sequenced in a study of blood T cell repertoires in COVID-19. Method: immunoSEQ multiplex PCR; TCRdb's copy keeps in-frame clones and lacks some. The sample carries roughly 150,000 clones, 70% to 90% recorded once. The sequencing sample was made of peripheral blood. All receptors derive from a woman in her sixties or seventies with acute or convalescent COVID-19.

V usage is TRBV4-3 and J usage is TRBJ1-3; 8 nucleotides agree with TRBD1. CDR1 and CDR2 (germline): LGHNA, YSLEER. The CDR3 consists of 15 residues. The V and J ends lost 0 bases and 5 bases, in that order; junction bases with no gene match: 3. The CDR3 here is CASSQEAGGRNTIYF. CDR3 DNA: TGCGCCAGCAGCCAAGAGGCAGGGGGCAGAAACACCATATATTTT.

The chain uses TRBV28 and TRBJ1-5; 7 bases map to TRBD1. The CDR3 has 14 amino acids. CDR1 and CDR2 (germline): MDHEN, SYDVKM. J was trimmed by 2 bases and V by 2 bases; bases with no gene match: 0. CDR3 coding DNA: TGTGCCAGCAGTTTAACAGGGGGCAATCAGCCCCAGCATTTT. Translation: CASSLTGGNQPQHF.

V usage is TRBV14 and J usage is TRBJ2-7, with TRBD2 matching 7 bases. This CDR3 comprises 14 residues. Germline V gives CDR1 SGHDN, CDR2 FVKESK. V shed 3 bases, J shed 0 bases, and the junction held 2 bases outside the gene matches. The CDR3 sequence is CASSQGGFSYEQYV. DNA for the CDR3: TGTGCCAGCAGCCAGGGGGGGTTCTCCTACGAGCAGTACGTC.

V is TRBV30 and J is TRBJ1-4; the D is unclear. Germline V lookup: CDR1 GTSNPN, CDR2 SVGIG (reference sequence). Trimming removed 0 bases from V and 8 bases from J, with 16 bases in between. The CDR3 totals 15 residues. CDR3 residues: CAWSVSSPGGEKLFF. The CDR3 DNA follows: TGTGCCTGGAGTGTCTCCAGCCCCGGAGGCGAAAAACTGTTTTTT.

The chain joins TRBV25-1 to TRBJ1-3, with 7 positions matching TRBD1. With V trimmed by 8 bases and J by 0 bases, 4 bases remained unmatched. Germline V gene sequence: CDR1 MGHDK, CDR2 SYGVNS. This CDR3 comprises 14 residues. CDR3 region: CASRDSSSGNTIYF. CDR3 bases: TGTGCCAGCCGGGACAGTTCCTCTGGAAACACCATATATTTT.

The chain recombines TRBV7-2 with TRBJ2-7, with D perhaps matching TRBD1 (6 bases). In germline, CDR1 is SGHTA, CDR2 FQGNSA. This CDR3 is built from 14 residues. Trimming took off 1 base at V and 3 bases at J, with 10 bases between the two ends. CDR3 sequence (DNA): TGTGCCAGCAGCTTAGGACAGGCCATCTACGAGCAGTACGTC. Translated, it gives CASSLGQAIYEQYV.

J is TRBJ1-5 and V is TRBV6-5; 8 positions match TRBD1. Germline V gene sequence: CDR1 MNHEY, CDR2 SVGAGI. The CDR3 extends over 15 amino acids. Trimming removed 6 bases from V and 7 bases from J; junction bases left unmatched: 11. The CDR3 region is CASRYSVTGEQPQHF. DNA of the CDR3: TGTGCCAGCAGATATTCGGTGACAGGGGAACAGCCCCAGCATTTT.

The CDR3 bases are TGTGCCAGCAGTTCCACCACCCACGGCAATGAGCAGTTCTTC. This gives the protein CASSSTTHGNEQFF. V gene TRBV6-5 combines with J gene TRBJ2-1; D is unclear. Germline V gene data show CDR1 as MNHEY and CDR2 as SVGAGI. The V end was cut by 4 bases, the J end by 6 bases, with 13 bases between. The CDR3 contains 14 residues.

The V gene is TRBV19, the J gene TRBJ1-3; D might be TRBD1 (6 bases). The V end was cut by 5 bases, the J end by 2 bases, with 13 bases between. The CDR3 consists of 15 residues. Per the germline V gene, CDR1 is LNHDA and CDR2 is SQIVND (reference sequence). CDR3 in DNA: TGTGCCAGTAGTGTCTCCTCAGGGGCTGGAAACACCATATATTTT. It encodes CASSVSSGAGNTIYF.

There are a few counts of this clone. This rearrangement joins TRBV24-1 to TRBJ2-3; the match to TRBD1 covers 8 bases. V gave up 9 bases and J gave up 1 base; unmatched junction bases: 17. The CDR3 extends over 18 amino acids. Germline V CDR1 and CDR2: KGHDR, SFDVKD. The CDR3 DNA reads as TGTGCCACCGGGACAGGCGGCCCGAACCCTTCGGGCACAGATACGCAGTATTTT. This sequence encodes CATGTGGPNPSGTDTQYF.

This sequence joins TRBV3-1 (or the pseudogene TRBV3-2) and TRBJ1-2; 7 bases agree with TRBD1. Germline CDR1 LGHDT, CDR2 YNNKEL (reference sequence). Trimming took 6 bases from V and 3 from J; bases not matched to a gene: 10. This CDR3 is built from 15 residues. The CDR3 protein is CASRHRGTDDYGYTF. The CDR3 region has the DNA TGTGCCAGCAGACACCGCGGGACAGACGACTATGGCTACACCTTC.